The 4 T cell receptor beta chains below all came from one sample that was sequenced in a study of cytomegalovirus exposure and HLA in healthy donors. The PCR made use of 60 Vbeta and 13 Jbeta primers. Sequenced by immunoSEQ multiplex PCR; TCRdb stores in-frame clones only, minus some. This repertoire shows under 200,000 clones, around 80% found once; its top ten account for approximately 2%. Sequencing was performed on PBMCs. These receptor sequences come from a woman between 18 and 29 years old in good health and CMV-seropositive.

The chain employs TRBV7-6 and TRBJ2-2, with TRBD2 identical over 11 bases. V trimming: 1 base; J trimming: 2 bases; junction bases outside the gene matches: 9. The germline V gene encodes CDR1 SGHVS and CDR2 FNYEAQ. This CDR3 has 19 amino acids. In DNA form, the CDR3 reads TGTGCCAGCAGCTTAGAGGTAGCGGGGGGGCCCGATAACACCGGGGAGCTGTTTTTT. This gives the protein CASSLEVAGGPDNTGELFF.

This clone came up a few times. The chain combines TRBV30 with TRBJ1-1; D remains ambiguous. Per germline, CDR1 GTSNPN and CDR2 SVGIG (reference sequence). V shed 1 base and J shed 3 bases, with 12 bases lying between them. The CDR3 has 14 residues. The CDR3 loop reads CAWSAVSQDTEAFF. Written as DNA, the CDR3 is TGTGCCTGGAGTGCAGTATCCCAGGACACTGAAGCTTTCTTT.

The J gene is TRBJ1-6, the V gene TRBV7-8, with TRBD1 matching over 8 bases. The J segment lost 7 bases and the V segment lost 1 base, leaving 3 bases of the junction unmatched. In germline, CDR1 is SGHVS, CDR2 FQNEAQ. There are 15 residues in the CDR3. The CDR3 loop reads CASSLVGQGNSPLHF. The DNA for the CDR3 is TGTGCCAGCAGCTTAGTAGGACAGGGAAATTCACCCCTCCACTTT.

This clone was counted a single time. Mismatch with germline at one junction end may stem from a read error. The sample contains more than one DNA sequence encoding this CDR3. The chain recombines TRBV4-2 with TRBJ1-1; D gene uncertain. Germline-derived CDR1 and CDR2 are LGHNA and YNFKEQ. The CDR3 loop spans 15 amino acids. Here the CDR3 reads CASSRMMGRDTEAFF. The CDR3 region has the DNA TGTGCCAGTAGCCGAATGATGGGTCGGGACACTGAAGCTTTCTTT.